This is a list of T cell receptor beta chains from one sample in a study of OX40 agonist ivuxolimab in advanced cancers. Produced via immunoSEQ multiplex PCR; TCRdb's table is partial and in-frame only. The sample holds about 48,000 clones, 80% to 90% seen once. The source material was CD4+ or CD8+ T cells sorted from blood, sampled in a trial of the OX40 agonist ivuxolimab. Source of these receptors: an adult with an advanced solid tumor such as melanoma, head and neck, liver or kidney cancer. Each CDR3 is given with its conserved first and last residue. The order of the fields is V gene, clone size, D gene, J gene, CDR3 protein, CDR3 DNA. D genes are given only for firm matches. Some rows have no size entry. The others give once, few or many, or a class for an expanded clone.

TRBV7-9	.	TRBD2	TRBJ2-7	CASSLGLGAYEQYF	TGTGCCAGCAGCCTGGGACTAGGAGCGTACGAGCAGTACTTC
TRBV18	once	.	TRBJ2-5	CASSPGGKETQYF	TGTGCCAGCTCACCAGGAGGGAAAGAGACCCAGTACTTC
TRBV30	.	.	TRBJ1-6	CAWSVAEDSSYNSPLHF	TGTGCCTGGAGTGTTGCGGAAGACAGCTCCTATAATTCACCCCTCCACTTT
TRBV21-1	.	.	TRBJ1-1	CASNRVPMNTEAFF	TGTGCCAGCAACAGGGTTCCTATGAACACTGAAGCTTTCTTT
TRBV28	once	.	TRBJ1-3	CASTKRVDSGNTIYF	TGTGCCAGCACCAAAAGGGTAGACTCTGGAAACACCATATATTTT
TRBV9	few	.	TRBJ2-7	CASSVVSGESMDEQYF	TGTGCCAGCAGCGTAGTTTCGGGGGAGAGTATGGACGAGCAGTACTTC
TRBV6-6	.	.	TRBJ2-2	CASSESTGFTGELFF	TGTGCCAGCAGTGAGTCAACAGGGTTCACCGGGGAGCTGTTTTTT
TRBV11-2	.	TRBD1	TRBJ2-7	CASSYRTGPGSYEQYF	TGTGCCAGCAGCTACCGGACAGGGCCTGGCTCCTACGAGCAGTACTTC
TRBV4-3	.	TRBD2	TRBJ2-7	CASSQLTRSGGAVEQYF	TGCGCCAGCAGCCAACTGACTCGAAGCGGGGGGGCGGTGGAGCAGTACTTC
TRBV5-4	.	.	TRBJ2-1	CASSQSGEQFF	TGTGCCAGCAGCCAGTCTGGTGAGCAGTTCTTC
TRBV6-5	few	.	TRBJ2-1	CASCSSYNEQFF	TGTGCCAGCTGCAGCTCCTACAATGAGCAGTTCTTC
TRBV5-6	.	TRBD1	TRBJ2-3	CASSFLTGVPTDTQYF	TGTGCCAGCAGCTTCCTTACAGGGGTCCCCACAGATACGCAGTATTTT
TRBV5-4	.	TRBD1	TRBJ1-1	CASSQGALTEAFF	TGTGCCAGTTCGCAGGGGGCTTTGACTGAAGCTTTCTTT
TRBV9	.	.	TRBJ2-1	CASSDGGARNEQFF	TGTGCCAGCAGCGATGGGGGGGCCAGGAATGAGCAGTTCTTC
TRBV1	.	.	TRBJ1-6	CTSSQERGLGLNSPLHF	TGCACCAGCAGCCAAGAACGAGGGCTTGGGTTGAATTCACCCCTCCACTTT
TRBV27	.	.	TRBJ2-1	CASSLWGTGHNEQFF	TGTGCCAGCAGTTTATGGGGTACAGGGCACAATGAGCAGTTCTTC